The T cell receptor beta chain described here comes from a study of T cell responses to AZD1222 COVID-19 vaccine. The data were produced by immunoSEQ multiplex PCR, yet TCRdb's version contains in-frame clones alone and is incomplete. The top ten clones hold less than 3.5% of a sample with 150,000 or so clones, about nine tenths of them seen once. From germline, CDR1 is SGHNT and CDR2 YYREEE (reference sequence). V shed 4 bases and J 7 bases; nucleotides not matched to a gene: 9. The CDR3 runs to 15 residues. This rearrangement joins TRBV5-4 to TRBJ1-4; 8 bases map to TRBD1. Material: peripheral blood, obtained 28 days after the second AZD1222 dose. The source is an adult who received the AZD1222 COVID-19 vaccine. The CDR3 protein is CASSRQGAPGEKLFF. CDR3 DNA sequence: TGTGCCAGCAGCCGTCAGGGGGCGCCCGGTGAAAAACTGTTTTTT.